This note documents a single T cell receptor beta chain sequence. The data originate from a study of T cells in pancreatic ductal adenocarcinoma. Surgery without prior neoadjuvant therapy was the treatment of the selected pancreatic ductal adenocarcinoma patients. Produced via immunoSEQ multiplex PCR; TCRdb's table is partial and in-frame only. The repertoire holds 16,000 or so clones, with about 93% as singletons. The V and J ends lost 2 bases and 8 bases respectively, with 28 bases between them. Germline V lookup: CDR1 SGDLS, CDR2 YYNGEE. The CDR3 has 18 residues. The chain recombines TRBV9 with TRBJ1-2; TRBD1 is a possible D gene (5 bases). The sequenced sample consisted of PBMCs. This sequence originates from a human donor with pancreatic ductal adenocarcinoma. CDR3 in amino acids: CASSVGSQGLMKLGGYTF. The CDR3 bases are TGTGCCAGCAGCGTGGGGTCGCAGGGCCTCATGAAACTCGGCGGCTACACCTTC. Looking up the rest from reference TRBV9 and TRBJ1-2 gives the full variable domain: DSGVTQTPKHLITATGQRVTLRCSPRSGDLSVYWYQQSLDQGLQFLIQYYNGEERAKGNILERFSAQQFPDLHSELNLSSLELGDSALYFCASSVGSQGLMKLGGYTFGSGTRLTVV.